This T cell receptor beta chain emerged from a study of vaccination effects on CD4 cells after COVID-19. Points on this clone: Its antigen is not identified.

Antigen-specific CD4+ T cells expanded by the ViraFEST assay with viral peptide pools were then sequenced. With 10 days of culture completed, CD4+ T cells were isolated. Nucleocapsid antibodies were negative in the vaccine recipients, who had never had SARS-CoV-2 infection. Repertoires were generated with immunoSEQ multiplex PCR, while TCRdb's copy carries only in-frame clones and drops some. The sample holds 25,000 or so clones, roughly two thirds seen once. The CDR3 extends over 19 amino acids. Germline CDR1 MNHEY, CDR2 SMNVEV (reference sequence). The V and J ends lost 2 bases and 1 base, in that order; junction bases with no gene match: 16.

Source: CD4+ T cells from PBMCs cultured with SARS-CoV-2 spike peptides, taken before COVID-19 vaccination. The sequence was collected from a human donor who received a COVID-19 vaccine. This chain connects TRBV27 to TRBJ1-1; the match to TRBD1 covers 7 bases. DNA for the CDR3: TGTGCCAGCAGTTTAGTGACCCTGGACAGGACAAAGGGGAACACTGAAGCTTTCTTT. It encodes CASSLVTLDRTKGNTEAFF.